These 3 T cell receptor beta chains were all obtained from the same sample, sequenced in a study of T cells after yellow fever vaccination. MiXCR, applied by TCRdb to the 5' RACE reads, yields one record per CDR3 protein. The table has about 45,000 distinct CDR3 sequences, roughly 7.1% seen once; the top ten hold roughly 15%. The starting material was CD8+ T cells not binding an NS4B(214-222) dextramer, sorted from PBMCs, obtained 45 days after the yellow fever booster vaccination. These receptors all come from a man between 25 and 39 years old who received the YFV17D yellow fever vaccine.

The sample holds a few counts of this clonotype. The chain uses TRBV7-6 and TRBJ2-5, with a possible D match to TRBD1 (5 bases). This CDR3 has 12 residues. The germline V gene encodes CDR1 SGHVS and CDR2 FNYEAQ. V was clipped by 1 base and J by 7 bases, with 7 bases between them. The CDR3 is CASSLGGGTQYF. The CDR3 region has the DNA TGTGCCAGCAGCTTAGGGGGCGGGACCCAGTACTTC.

This clonotype has a count of ten or more. The chain uses TRBV15 and TRBJ2-3; D is ambiguous. Trimming took 5 bases from V and 4 from J, leaving 7 bases between them. CDR1 and CDR2 (germline): LNHNV, YYDKDF (reference sequence). This CDR3 has 12 amino acids. CDR3 coding DNA: TGTGCCACCAGCTCCCCCCCAGATACGCAGTATTTT. It encodes CATSSPPDTQYF.

This clonotype was seen repeatedly, ten times or more. This chain joins TRBV15 and TRBJ1-1; D unclear. Germline V gene data show CDR1 as LNHNV and CDR2 as YYDKDF (reference sequence). CDR3 length: 14 amino acids. Trimming removed 4 bases from V and 0 bases from J, with 9 bases in between. The CDR3 loop is CATSNQVMNTEAFF. The CDR3 DNA is TGTGCCACCAGCAATCAGGTGATGAACACTGAAGCTTTCTTT. Full variable domain (outside the CDR3, taken from reference TRBV15 and TRBJ1-1): DAMVIQNPRYQVTQFGKPVTLSCSQTLNHNVMYWYQQKSSQAPKLLFHYYDKDFNNEADTPDNFQSRRPNTSFCFLDIRSPGLGDTAMYLCATSNQVMNTEAFFGQGTRLTVV.